Shown below are 5 T cell receptor beta chains from a single sample sequenced in a study of blood T cell repertoires in COVID-19 (dated by TCRdb to 2020 to 2021). Library preparation was by the immunoSEQ multiplex PCR assay. In its TCRdb copy, this immuneACCESS table keeps in-frame sequences only and misses some clones. Where compared with another copy, unresolved V genes explain less than half of these, and the others have no known cause. The sample has fewer than 350,000 clones on record, roughly 90% of them singletons. The ten largest clonotypes hold 2.8% of the sample. Source material: PBMCs or T cells enriched from blood (not recorded which). The origin of the receptors is a man aged 40-55 years who had been exposed to COVID-19.

This clone turned up a few times. This chain connects TRBV4-3 to TRBJ2-7; D perhaps matches TRBD2 (5 bases). Looked up from germline, CDR1 is LGHNA and CDR2 is YSLEER. The germline V and J ends were trimmed by 0 bases and 9 bases, with 15 bases remaining between them. The CDR3 runs 14 residues. The CDR3 here is CASSQDAREGGQYF. The CDR3 bases are TGCGCCAGCAGCCAAGATGCCCGCGAGGGCGGGCAGTACTTC.

This clone has only one observation. The V call is TRBV25-1, the J call TRBJ2-7, with D uncertain. V lost 5 bases and J lost 2, with 7 bases in between. Germline CDR1 and CDR2: MGHDK and SYGVNS. This CDR3 is 12 amino acids long. The CDR3 sequence: CASSSATYEQYF. The CDR3 DNA is TGTGCCAGCAGTTCTGCTACCTACGAGCAGTACTTC.

The gene calls are TRBV5-1 and TRBJ2-5, with 8 bases lining up with TRBD2. J lost 2 bases, V lost 0 bases, and 6 bases had no gene match. Germline V gene data show CDR1 as SGHRS and CDR2 as YFSETQ. This CDR3 has 16 amino acids. Here the CDR3 reads CASSLGTGGPQETQYF. The CDR3 DNA reads as TGCGCCAGCAGCTTGGGTACGGGAGGGCCTCAAGAGACCCAGTACTTC.

This clone was picked up a small number of times. This chain uses TRBV5-1 with TRBJ1-6; D not resolved. Germline V CDR1 and CDR2: SGHRS, YFSETQ. The CDR3 covers 15 residues. Trimming took off 4 bases at V and 7 bases at J, with 15 bases between the two ends. CDR3 protein: CASSPRPEKNSPLHF. CDR3 in DNA: TGCGCCAGCAGCCCCCGCCCCGAGAAGAATTCACCCCTCCACTTT. The full variable domain, with the rest looked up from reference TRBV5-1 and TRBJ1-6, is KAGVTQTPRYLIKTRGQQVTLSCSPISGHRSVSWYQQTPGQGLQFLFEYFSETQRNKGNFPGRFSGRQFSNSRSEMNVSTLELGDSALYLCASSPRPEKNSPLHFGNGTRLTVT.

The chain employs TRBV18 and TRBJ2-3; D is uncertain. V lost 3 bases, J lost 0 bases, and 7 bases lay in between. The CDR3 totals 14 residues. CDR1 KGHSH and CDR2 LQKENI come from the germline V gene. CDR3 coding DNA: TGTGCCAGCTCACCCCCTCAGAGCACAGATACGCAGTATTTT. Translation: CASSPPQSTDTQYF.